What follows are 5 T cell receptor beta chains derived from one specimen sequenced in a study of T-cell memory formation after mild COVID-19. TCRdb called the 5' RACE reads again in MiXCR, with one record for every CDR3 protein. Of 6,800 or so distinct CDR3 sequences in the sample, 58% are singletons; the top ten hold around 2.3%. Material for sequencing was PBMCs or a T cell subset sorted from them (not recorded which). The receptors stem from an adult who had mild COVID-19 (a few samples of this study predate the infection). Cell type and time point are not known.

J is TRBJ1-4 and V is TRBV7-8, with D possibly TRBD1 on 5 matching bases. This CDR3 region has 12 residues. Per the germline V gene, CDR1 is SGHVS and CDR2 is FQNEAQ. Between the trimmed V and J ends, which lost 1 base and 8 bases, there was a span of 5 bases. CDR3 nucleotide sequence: TGTGCCAGCAGCTTAGGGGGCGAAAAACTGTTTTTT. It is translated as CASSLGGEKLFF.

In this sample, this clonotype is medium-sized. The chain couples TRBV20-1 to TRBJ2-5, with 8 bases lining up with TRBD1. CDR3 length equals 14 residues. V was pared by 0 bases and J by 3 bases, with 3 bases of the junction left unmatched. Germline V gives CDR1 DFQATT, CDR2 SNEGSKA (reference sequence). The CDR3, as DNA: TGCAGTGCTAGAGACCTGGGACAGGAAGAGACCCAGTACTTC. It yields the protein CSARDLGQEETQYF.

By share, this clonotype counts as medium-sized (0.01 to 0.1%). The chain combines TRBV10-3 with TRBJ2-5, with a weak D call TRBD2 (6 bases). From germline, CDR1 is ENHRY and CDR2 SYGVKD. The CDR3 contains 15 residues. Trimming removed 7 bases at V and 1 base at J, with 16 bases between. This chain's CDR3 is CAITRGLGSQETQYF. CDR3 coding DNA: TGTGCCATCACTAGAGGGCTCGGGAGCCAAGAGACCCAGTACTTC.

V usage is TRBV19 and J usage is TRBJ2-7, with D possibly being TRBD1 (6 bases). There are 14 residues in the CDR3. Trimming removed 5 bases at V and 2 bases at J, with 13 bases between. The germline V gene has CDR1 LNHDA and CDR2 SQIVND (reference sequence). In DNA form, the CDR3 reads TGTGCCAGTAGTCTATGGGGGCCTCCCTACGAGCAGTACTTC. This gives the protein CASSLWGPPYEQYF.

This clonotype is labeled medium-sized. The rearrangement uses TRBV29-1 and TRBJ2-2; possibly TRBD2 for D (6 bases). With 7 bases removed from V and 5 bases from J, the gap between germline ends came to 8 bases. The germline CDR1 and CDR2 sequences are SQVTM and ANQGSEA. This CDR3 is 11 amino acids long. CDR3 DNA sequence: TGCAGCGGGAGGGTGACCGGGGAGCTGTTTTTT. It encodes CSGRVTGELFF.